These 25 T cell receptor beta chains came from one sample sequenced in a study of T cell responses to AZD1222 COVID-19 vaccine. The repertoire was sequenced with immunoSEQ multiplex PCR; TCRdb's copy has only in-frame clones and lacks some. Found here are 25,000 to 35,000 clones, 78% of them singletons; the top ten hold 5.8%. The input for sequencing was peripheral blood, taken on day 0 of AZD1222 vaccination. These receptors all stem from an adult in good health.

The rearrangement joins TRBV18 to TRBJ2-6; no firm D call. Germline values: CDR1 KGHSH, CDR2 LQKENI. The length of the CDR3 is 14 residues. Trimming cost V 6 bases and J 4 bases, with 10 bases left between them. This chain's CDR3 is CASSPTYGANVLTF. The CDR3 DNA follows: TGTGCCAGCTCGCCCACGTACGGGGCCAACGTCCTGACTTTC.

The gene calls are TRBV7-2 and TRBJ2-7; TRBD2 agrees at 7 bases. This CDR3 spans 17 amino acids. The V and J ends lost 3 bases and 2 bases, in that order; junction bases with no gene match: 13. Germline CDR1 reads SGHTA; CDR2 reads FQGNSA. The CDR3 is CASSLASGSLSAYEQYV. As DNA, the CDR3 is TGTGCCAGCAGCTTGGCTAGCGGTAGCTTGAGCGCCTACGAGCAGTACGTC.

This chain links TRBV9 with TRBJ1-2; D remains ambiguous. Germline V gene sequence: CDR1 SGDLS, CDR2 YYNGEE. The CDR3 consists of 14 residues. Deletions cut 3 bases from V and 6 bases from J, with 15 bases between. CDR3 residues: CASSAQAGLNGYTF. The CDR3 nucleotides are TGTGCCAGCAGCGCCCAGGCGGGTCTCAATGGCTACACCTTC.

The rearrangement joins TRBV4-1 to TRBJ1-1, with D unclear. The germline gives CDR1 MGHRA, CDR2 YSYEKL. Trimming shortened V by 7 bases and J by 0 bases, and 21 bases separated the two germline ends. This CDR3 comprises 17 residues. As DNA, the CDR3 is TGCGCCAGCACCCTTAACGATTTGGTGCACTTGAACACTGAAGCTTTCTTT. This codes for CASTLNDLVHLNTEAFF.

This chain links TRBV11-3 with TRBJ2-2; D possibly matches TRBD1 or TRBD2 (5 bases each). With 4 bases removed from V and 3 bases from J, the gap between germline ends came to 12 bases. The CDR3 runs to 15 residues. The germline CDR1 and CDR2 sequences are SGHNT and YENEEA. CDR3 sequence (DNA): TGTGCCAGCAGCTGGGGGATCGGGGACACCGGGGAGCTGTTTTTT. It specifies CASSWGIGDTGELFF.

This chain connects TRBV6-5 to TRBJ2-1, with a possible D match to TRBD2 (5 bases). The CDR3 is 15 residues long. Germline V gene sequence: CDR1 MNHEY, CDR2 SVGAGI. V lost 6 bases to trimming and J lost 0 bases, with 12 bases between them. The CDR3 DNA follows: TGTGCCAGCAGGCCCCTTCGGGACTCCTACAATGAGCAGTTCTTC. Its protein product is CASRPLRDSYNEQFF.

This clone was detected only once. The chain employs TRBV7-8 and TRBJ2-1, with 7 bases matching TRBD1. Germline V gives CDR1 SGHVS, CDR2 FQNEAQ. Trimming removed 0 bases from V and 10 bases from J; junction bases left unmatched: 9. The CDR3 extends over 15 amino acids. This CDR3 reads CASSLAGGGRREQFF. The CDR3, as DNA: TGTGCCAGCAGCTTAGCAGGGGGCGGACGGAGGGAGCAGTTCTTC.

This chain connects TRBV11-2 to TRBJ1-4; a weak D match, TRBD1 (6 bases). The CDR3 totals 14 residues. Germline V lookup: CDR1 SGHAT, CDR2 FQNNGV. V dropped 8 bases and J dropped 5 bases, with 15 bases sitting between them. CDR3 nucleotides: TGTGCCAGCCACCACGGACAGCCGAATGAAAAACTGTTTTTT. Translated, it gives CASHHGQPNEKLFF.

This clone was seen only a few times. The chain carries TRBV18 and TRBJ1-1, with TRBD1 matching 8 bases. Trimming removed 6 bases from V and 11 bases from J; junction bases left unmatched: 11. The CDR3 has 13 amino acids. Germline values: CDR1 KGHSH, CDR2 LQKENI. CDR3 DNA: TGTGCCAGCTCCCCGGACAGGGCGTCCTCGGCTTTCTTT. It codes for CASSPDRASSAFF.

This chain joins TRBV2 and TRBJ1-3, with a tentative D call TRBD1 (5 bases). Per the germline V gene, CDR1 is SNHLY and CDR2 is FYNNEI. This CDR3 region has 14 residues. The V end lost 3 bases, the J end lost 4 bases, and 10 bases lay between the germline ends. The CDR3 here is CASSEGRGGNTIYF. The CDR3 bases are TGTGCCAGCAGTGAGGGGAGGGGCGGAAACACCATATATTTT.

A single count supports this clone. This sequence joins TRBV7-9 and TRBJ2-5; D not resolved. The CDR3 is made up of 11 amino acids. Trimming took off 5 bases at V and 3 bases at J, with 4 bases between the two ends. Germline loops: CDR1 SEHNR, CDR2 FQNEAQ (reference sequence). The CDR3 DNA reads TGTGCCAGCAGCACTGAAGAGACCCAGTACTTC. Its translation is CASSTEETQYF.

V usage is TRBV7-2 and J usage is TRBJ1-1, with 9 bases matching TRBD1. Germline lookup yields CDR1 SGHTA and CDR2 FQGNSA. The CDR3 is 14 residues long. J was trimmed by 10 bases and V by 5 bases; bases with no gene match: 11. The CDR3 sequence is CASSATGGDYLAFF. DNA of the CDR3: TGTGCCAGCAGCGCGACAGGGGGTGATTATTTAGCTTTCTTT.

The V call is TRBV3-1 (or the pseudogene TRBV3-2), the J call TRBJ2-3, with D hard to call. Germline CDR1 reads LGHDT; CDR2 reads YNNKEL (reference sequence). Trimming left V 10 bases short and J 0 bases short, with 14 bases between. CDR3 length: 14 amino acids. CDR3 residues: CATSQGTSTDTQYF. In nucleotides, the CDR3 is TGTGCCACCTCCCAAGGAACTAGCACAGATACGCAGTATTTT.

The rearrangement uses TRBV7-5 and TRBJ1-2. TRBV7-5 is termed a pseudogene. This CDR3 has 12 amino acids. The CDR3: CVRSIKGPGYTF. CDR3 nucleotide sequence: TGTGTCAGAAGCATAAAGGGACCTGGCTACACCTTC.

The rearrangement links TRBV5-6 to TRBJ2-1; TRBD1 matches 9 bases. Trimming at V came to 7 bases and at J to 7 bases, leaving 12 bases not matched to a gene. This CDR3 has 15 residues. The germline gives CDR1 SGHDT, CDR2 YYEEEE. In nucleotides, the CDR3 is TGTGCCAGCCGAAAAGCGGGGACAGGGAGAAATGAGCAGTTCTTC. It translates to CASRKAGTGRNEQFF.

This clone was detected only once. The J gene is TRBJ2-7, the V gene TRBV7-6; D is possibly TRBD2 (5 bases). The CDR3 covers 15 residues. Per the germline V gene, CDR1 is SGHVS and CDR2 is FNYEAQ. Trimming removed 2 bases from V and 7 bases from J, with 18 bases in between. The CDR3 DNA reads as TGTGCCAGCAGCTTAATTTCCGCGACAACGGGGGAGCAGTACTTC. Protein sequence: CASSLISATTGEQYF.

The chain joins TRBV2 to TRBJ1-2, with D possibly matching TRBD1 (6 bases). This CDR3 has 16 residues. V gave up 2 bases and J gave up 1 base, with 14 bases separating them. Per the germline V gene, CDR1 is SNHLY and CDR2 is FYNNEI. The CDR3 loop reads CASSERSGVFNYGYTF. Written as DNA, the CDR3 is TGTGCCAGCAGTGAAAGGTCAGGGGTTTTTAACTATGGCTACACCTTC. Full variable domain (rest looked up from reference TRBV2 and TRBJ1-2): EPEVTQTPSHQVTQMGQEVILRCVPISNHLYFYWYRQILGQKVEFLVSFYNNEISEKSEIFDDQFSVERPDGSNFTLKIRSTKLEDSAMYFCASSERSGVFNYGYTFGSGTRLTVV.

V usage is TRBV12-3 or TRBV12-4 and J usage is TRBJ2-1, with TRBD1 matching over 7 bases. V was clipped by 6 bases and J by 7 bases; unmatched bases: 3. The length of the CDR3 is 12 residues. CDR3 in DNA: TGTGCCAGCAGGACAGGGCGTAATGAGCAGTTCTTC. Residues: CASRTGRNEQFF.

This rearrangement joins TRBV5-6 to TRBJ1-3; possible D gene TRBD1, 5 bases. The CDR3 covers 16 residues. CDR1 and CDR2 (germline): SGHDT, YYEEEE. V gave up 0 bases and J gave up 0 bases, with 10 bases separating them. CDR3 region: CASSLGQPVSGNTIYF. CDR3 bases: TGTGCCAGCAGCTTGGGACAGCCTGTCTCTGGAAACACCATATATTTT.

This clone has just one count. This same CDR3 is encoded by further DNA sequences in the sample. Here the CDR3 reads CASSYSSLAGGTDTQYF. The CDR3 nucleotides read TGTGCCAGCAGTTACTCGAGTTTAGCGGGAGGGACAGATACGCAGTATTTT. The chain has TRBV6-2 or TRBV6-3 and TRBJ2-3; 11 bases map to TRBD2. Germline assignment: CDR1 MNHEY and CDR2 SVGEGT. The CDR3 extends over 17 amino acids. The junction had 5 bases not matched to a gene; V was cut back by 0 bases and J by 3 bases.

The chain combines TRBV2 with TRBJ2-2, with D maybe TRBD2 (5 bases). Trimming took 6 bases from V and 1 from J, leaving 15 bases between them. This CDR3 is 16 amino acids long. Germline V lookup: CDR1 SNHLY, CDR2 FYNNEI. CDR3 loop: CASSEFGLQNTGELFF. CDR3 sequence (DNA): TGTGCCAGCAGCGAATTCGGACTGCAGAACACCGGGGAGCTGTTTTTT.

This sequence joins TRBV9 and TRBJ1-1; the D is unclear. Trimming removed 0 bases at V and 5 bases at J, with 5 bases between. The CDR3 contains 12 residues. Germline values: CDR1 SGDLS, CDR2 YYNGEE. CDR3 amino acids: CASSVGGTEAFF. CDR3 in DNA: TGTGCCAGCAGCGTAGGTGGTACTGAAGCTTTCTTT.

This clone qualifies as medium-sized. This chain connects TRBV6-4 to TRBJ2-2, with D possibly matching TRBD1 (6 bases). Germline V gives CDR1 MRHNA, CDR2 SNTAGT. V was clipped by 4 bases and J by 0 bases, with 12 bases between them. This CDR3 is 16 amino acids long. In nucleotides, the CDR3 is TGTGCCAGCAGTGCTACCGGGACAACGAACACCGGGGAGCTGTTTTTT. Amino acids: CASSATGTTNTGELFF.

Comments on this clone: The conserved final phenylalanine or tryptophan is absent from the CDR3, which likely points to a read error. It is unclear where the CDR3 begins or ends on the DNA, so no DNA is shown, and the CDR3 is as TCRdb lists it. The chain links TRBV18 to TRBJ1-1; the listed D gene, TRBD1, was not tested against the DNA. Germline CDR1 reads KGHSH; CDR2 reads LQKENI. The CDR3 is 13 residues long, counting both termini. The CDR3 protein is CASSPPDRPPSSV.

The chain joins TRBV13 to TRBJ1-5; D is uncertain. CDR1 is PRHDT, CDR2 FYEKMQ, per germline (reference sequence). The CDR3 loop spans 14 amino acids. V gave up 3 bases and J gave up 7 bases, with 13 bases separating them. The CDR3 DNA sequence: TGTGCCAGCAGCTTCCAGACAAACGGCCAGCCCCAGCATTTT. It encodes CASSFQTNGQPQHF.